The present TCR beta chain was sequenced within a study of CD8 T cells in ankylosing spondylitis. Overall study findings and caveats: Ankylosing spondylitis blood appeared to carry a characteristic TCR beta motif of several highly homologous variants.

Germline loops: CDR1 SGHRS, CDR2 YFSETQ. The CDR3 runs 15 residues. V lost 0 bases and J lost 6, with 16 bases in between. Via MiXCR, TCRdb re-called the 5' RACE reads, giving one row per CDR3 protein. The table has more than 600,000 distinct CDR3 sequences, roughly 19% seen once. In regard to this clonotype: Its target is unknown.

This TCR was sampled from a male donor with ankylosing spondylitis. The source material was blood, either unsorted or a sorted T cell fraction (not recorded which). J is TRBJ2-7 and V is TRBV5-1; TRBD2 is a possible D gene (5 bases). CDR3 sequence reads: CASSLAAAGSLEQYF. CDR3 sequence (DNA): TGCGCCAGCAGCTTGGCAGCTGCGGGCTCCCTCGAGCAGTACTTC. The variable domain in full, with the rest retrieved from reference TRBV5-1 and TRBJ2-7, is KAGVTQTPRYLIKTRGQQVTLSCSPISGHRSVSWYQQTPGQGLQFLFEYFSETQRNKGNFPGRFSGRQFSNSRSEMNVSTLELGDSALYLCASSLAAAGSLEQYFGPGTRLTVT.